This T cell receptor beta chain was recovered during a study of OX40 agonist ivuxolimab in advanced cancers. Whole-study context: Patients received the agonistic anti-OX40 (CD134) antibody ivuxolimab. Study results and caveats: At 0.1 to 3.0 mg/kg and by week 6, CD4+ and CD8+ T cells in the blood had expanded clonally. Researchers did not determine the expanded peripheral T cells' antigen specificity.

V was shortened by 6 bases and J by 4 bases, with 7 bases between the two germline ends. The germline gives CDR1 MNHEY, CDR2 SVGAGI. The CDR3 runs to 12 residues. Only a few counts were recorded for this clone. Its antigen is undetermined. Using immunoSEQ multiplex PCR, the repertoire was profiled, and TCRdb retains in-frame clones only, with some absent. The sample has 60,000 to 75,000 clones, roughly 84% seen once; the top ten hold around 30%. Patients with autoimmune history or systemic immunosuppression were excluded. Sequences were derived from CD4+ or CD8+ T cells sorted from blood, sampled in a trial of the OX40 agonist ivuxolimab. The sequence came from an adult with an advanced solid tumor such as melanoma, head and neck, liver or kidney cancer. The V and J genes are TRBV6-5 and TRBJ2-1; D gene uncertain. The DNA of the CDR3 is TGTGCCAGCAGGTCCGAATACAATGAGCAGTTCTTC. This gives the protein CASRSEYNEQFF.